This TCR beta chain was captured in a study of blood T cell repertoires in COVID-19. The ends lost 6 bases at V and 2 bases at J; junction bases unmatched: 9. CDR1 is MDHEN, CDR2 SYDVKM, per germline. The CDR3 is 17 residues long. The method was immunoSEQ multiplex PCR; TCRdb's version includes in-frame clones alone and lacks a portion of them. This table has a few hundred thousand clones, about 90% appearing once. The chain employs TRBV28 and TRBJ2-7, with 14 bases identical to TRBD2. Sequenced: PBMCs or T cells enriched from blood (not recorded which). The receptor was isolated from a woman between 25 and 40 years old who had recovered from COVID-19. The CDR3 here is CASSRIRLAGGPYEQYF. CDR3 nucleotides: TGTGCCAGCAGCCGAATCCGACTAGCGGGAGGGCCCTACGAGCAGTACTTC.